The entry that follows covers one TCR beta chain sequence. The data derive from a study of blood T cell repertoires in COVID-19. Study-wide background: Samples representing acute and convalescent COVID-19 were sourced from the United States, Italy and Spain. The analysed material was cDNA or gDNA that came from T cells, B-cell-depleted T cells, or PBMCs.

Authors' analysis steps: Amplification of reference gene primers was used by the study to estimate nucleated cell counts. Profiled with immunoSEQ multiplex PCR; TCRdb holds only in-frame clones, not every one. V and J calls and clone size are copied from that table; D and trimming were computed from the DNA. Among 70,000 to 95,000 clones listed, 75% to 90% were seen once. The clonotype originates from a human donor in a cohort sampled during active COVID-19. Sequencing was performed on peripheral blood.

The CDR3 loop is CASSLAGGNQPQHF. CDR3 nucleotides: TGTGCCAGCAGCCTTGCCGGGGGCAATCAGCCCCAGCATTTT. The genes are TRBV7-9 and TRBJ1-5; D remains unclear. V was clipped by 5 bases and J by 2 bases, with 10 bases between them. The CDR3 contains 14 residues. CDR1 and CDR2 from the germline V gene are SEHNR and FQNEAQ (reference sequence).